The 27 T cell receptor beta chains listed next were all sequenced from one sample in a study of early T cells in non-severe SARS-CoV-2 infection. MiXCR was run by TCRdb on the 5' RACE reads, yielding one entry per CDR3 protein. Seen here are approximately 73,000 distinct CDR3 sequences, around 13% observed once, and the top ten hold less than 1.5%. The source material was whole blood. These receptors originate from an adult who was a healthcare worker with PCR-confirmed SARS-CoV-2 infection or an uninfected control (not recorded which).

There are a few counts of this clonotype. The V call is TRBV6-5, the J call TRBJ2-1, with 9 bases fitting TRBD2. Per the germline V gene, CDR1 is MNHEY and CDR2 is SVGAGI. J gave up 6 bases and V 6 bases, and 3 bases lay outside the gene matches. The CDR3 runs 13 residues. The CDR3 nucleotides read TGTGCCAGCAGGCGACTAGCGGTCAATGAGCAGTTCTTC. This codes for CASRRLAVNEQFF.

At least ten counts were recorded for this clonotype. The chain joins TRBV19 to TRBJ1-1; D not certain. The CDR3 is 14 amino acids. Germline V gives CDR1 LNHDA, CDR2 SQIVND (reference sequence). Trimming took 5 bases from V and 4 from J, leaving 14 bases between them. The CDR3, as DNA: TGTGCCAGTAGTCCCACGGGGTCGGGCACTGAAGCTTTCTTT. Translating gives CASSPTGSGTEAFF.

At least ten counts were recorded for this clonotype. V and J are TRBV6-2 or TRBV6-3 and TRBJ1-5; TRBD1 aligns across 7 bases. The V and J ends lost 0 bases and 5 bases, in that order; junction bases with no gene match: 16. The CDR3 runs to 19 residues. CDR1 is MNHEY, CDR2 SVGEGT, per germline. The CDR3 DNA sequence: TGTGCCAGCAGTTACTCGACATGGCGCCAGGGGGAAGGAGATCAGCCCCAGCATTTT. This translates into CASSYSTWRQGEGDQPQHF.

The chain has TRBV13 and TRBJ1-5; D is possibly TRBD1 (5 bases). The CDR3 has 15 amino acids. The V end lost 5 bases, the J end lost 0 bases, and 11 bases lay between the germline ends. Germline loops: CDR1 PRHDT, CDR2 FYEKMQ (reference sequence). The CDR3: CASSLGPNSNQPQHF. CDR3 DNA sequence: TGTGCCAGCAGCCTGGGACCAAATAGCAATCAGCCCCAGCATTTT.

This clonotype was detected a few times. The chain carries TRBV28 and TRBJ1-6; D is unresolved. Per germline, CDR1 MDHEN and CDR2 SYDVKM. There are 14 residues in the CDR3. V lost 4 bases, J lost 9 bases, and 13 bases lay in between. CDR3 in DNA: TGTGCCAGCAGTTCCTCGGCCCTCGGTTCACCCCTCCACTTT. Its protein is CASSSSALGSPLHF.

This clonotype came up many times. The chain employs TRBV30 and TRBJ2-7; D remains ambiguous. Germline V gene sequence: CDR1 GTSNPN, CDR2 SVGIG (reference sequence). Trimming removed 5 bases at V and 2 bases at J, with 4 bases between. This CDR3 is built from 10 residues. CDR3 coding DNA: TGTGCCTGGGGTACCTACGAGCAGTACTTC. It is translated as CAWGTYEQYF.

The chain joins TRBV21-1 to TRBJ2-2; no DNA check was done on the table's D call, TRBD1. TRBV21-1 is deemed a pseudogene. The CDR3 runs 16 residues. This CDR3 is CASSKGGTELTGELFF. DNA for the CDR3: TGTGCCAGCAGCAAAGGAGGGACAGAACTCACCGGGGAGCTGTTTTTT.

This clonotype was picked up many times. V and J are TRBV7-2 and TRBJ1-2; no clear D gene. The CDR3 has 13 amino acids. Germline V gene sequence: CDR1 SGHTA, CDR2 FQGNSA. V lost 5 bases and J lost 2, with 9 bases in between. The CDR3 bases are TGTGCCAGCAGCATGTTGCACAACTATGGCTACACCTTC. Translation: CASSMLHNYGYTF.

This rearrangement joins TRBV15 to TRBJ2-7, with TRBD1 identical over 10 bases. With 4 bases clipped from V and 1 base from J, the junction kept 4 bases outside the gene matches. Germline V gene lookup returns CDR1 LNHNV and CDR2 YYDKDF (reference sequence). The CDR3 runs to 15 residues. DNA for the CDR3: TGTGCCACCAGCACCGACAGGGGGCATTCCTACGAGCAGTACTTC. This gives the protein CATSTDRGHSYEQYF.

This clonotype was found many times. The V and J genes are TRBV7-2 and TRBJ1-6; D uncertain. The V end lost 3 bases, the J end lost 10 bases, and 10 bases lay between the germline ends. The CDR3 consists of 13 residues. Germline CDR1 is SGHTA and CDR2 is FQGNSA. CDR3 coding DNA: TGTGCCAGCAGCTTTAGTGCGGACTCACCCCTCCACTTT. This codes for CASSFSADSPLHF.

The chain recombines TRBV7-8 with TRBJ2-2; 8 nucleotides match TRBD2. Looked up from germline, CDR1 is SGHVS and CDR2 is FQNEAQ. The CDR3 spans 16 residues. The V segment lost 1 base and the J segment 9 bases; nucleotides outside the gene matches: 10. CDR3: CASSLGSSGGPRELFF. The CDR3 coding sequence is TGTGCCAGCAGCTTAGGTTCCAGCGGGGGACCAAGGGAGCTGTTTTTT.

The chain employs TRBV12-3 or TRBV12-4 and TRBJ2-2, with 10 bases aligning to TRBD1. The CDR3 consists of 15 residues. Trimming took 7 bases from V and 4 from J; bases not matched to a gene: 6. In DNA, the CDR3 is TGTGCCAGCACCCCGACAGGGGGCGGCACCGGGGAGCTGTTTTTT. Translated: CASTPTGGGTGELFF.

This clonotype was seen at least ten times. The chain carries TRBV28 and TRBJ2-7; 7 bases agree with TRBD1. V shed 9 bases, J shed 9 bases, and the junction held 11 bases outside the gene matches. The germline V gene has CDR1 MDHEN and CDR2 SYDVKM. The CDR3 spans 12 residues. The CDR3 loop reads CASSWTGARQYF. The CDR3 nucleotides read TGTGCCAGTTCCTGGACAGGAGCTAGGCAGTACTTC.

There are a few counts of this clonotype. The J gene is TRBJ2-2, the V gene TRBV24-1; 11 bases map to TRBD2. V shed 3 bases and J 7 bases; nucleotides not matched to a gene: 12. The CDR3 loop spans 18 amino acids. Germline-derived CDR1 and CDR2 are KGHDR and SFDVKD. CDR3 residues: CATSDPLGSGGVNGELFF. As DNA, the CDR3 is TGTGCCACCAGTGATCCGCTTGGTAGCGGGGGGGTAAACGGGGAGCTGTTTTTT.

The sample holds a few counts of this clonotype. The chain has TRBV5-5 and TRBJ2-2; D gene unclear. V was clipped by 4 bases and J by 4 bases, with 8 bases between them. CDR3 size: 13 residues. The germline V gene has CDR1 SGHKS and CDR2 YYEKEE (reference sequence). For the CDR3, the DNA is TGTGCCAGCAGCAGTGGACGCACCGGGGAGCTGTTTTTT. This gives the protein CASSSGRTGELFF.

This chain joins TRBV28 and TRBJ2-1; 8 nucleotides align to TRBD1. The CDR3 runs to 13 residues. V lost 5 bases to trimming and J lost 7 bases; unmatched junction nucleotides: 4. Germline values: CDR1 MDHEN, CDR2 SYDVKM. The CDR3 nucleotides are TGTGCCAGCAGTCCTCAGGGGGCGAATGAGCAGTTCTTC. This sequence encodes CASSPQGANEQFF.

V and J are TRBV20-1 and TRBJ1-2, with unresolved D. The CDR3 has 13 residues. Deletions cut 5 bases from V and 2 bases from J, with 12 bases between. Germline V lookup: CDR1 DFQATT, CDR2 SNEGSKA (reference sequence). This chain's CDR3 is CSAPPPSNYGYTF. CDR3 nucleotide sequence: TGCAGTGCTCCCCCCCCCTCGAACTATGGCTACACCTTC.

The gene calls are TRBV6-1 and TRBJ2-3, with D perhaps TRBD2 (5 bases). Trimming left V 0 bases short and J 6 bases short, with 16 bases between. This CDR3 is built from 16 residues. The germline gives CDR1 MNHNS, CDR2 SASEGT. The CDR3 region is CASSEATLTRGDTQYF. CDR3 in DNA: TGTGCCAGCAGTGAAGCGACGTTGACAAGAGGGGATACGCAGTATTTT.

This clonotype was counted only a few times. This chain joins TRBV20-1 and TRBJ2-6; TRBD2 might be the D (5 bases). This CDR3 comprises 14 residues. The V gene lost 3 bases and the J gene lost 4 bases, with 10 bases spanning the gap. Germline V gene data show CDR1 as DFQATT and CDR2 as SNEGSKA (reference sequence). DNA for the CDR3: TGCAGTGCTAGGAGCGGTGCCGGGGCCAACGTCCTGACTTTC. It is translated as CSARSGAGANVLTF.

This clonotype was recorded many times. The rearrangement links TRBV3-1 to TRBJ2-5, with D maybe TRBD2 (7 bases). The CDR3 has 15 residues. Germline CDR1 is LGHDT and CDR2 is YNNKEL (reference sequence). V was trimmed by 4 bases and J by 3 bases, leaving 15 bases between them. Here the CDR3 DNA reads TGTGCCAGCAGCCCCCGGGGGGCGGGGGAAGAGACCCAGTACTTC. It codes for CASSPRGAGEETQYF.

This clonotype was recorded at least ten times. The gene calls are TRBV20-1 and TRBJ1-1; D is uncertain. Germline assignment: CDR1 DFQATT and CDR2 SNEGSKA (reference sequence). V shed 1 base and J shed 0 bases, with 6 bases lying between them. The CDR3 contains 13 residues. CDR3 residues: CSARVQMNTEAFF. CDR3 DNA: TGCAGTGCTAGAGTACAGATGAACACTGAAGCTTTCTTT.

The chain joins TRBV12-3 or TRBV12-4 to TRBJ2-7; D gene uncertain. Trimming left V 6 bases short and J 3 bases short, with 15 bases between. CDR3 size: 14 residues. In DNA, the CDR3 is TGTGCCAGCAGCCCCTCAGCGTCTCTCTACGAGCAGTACTTC. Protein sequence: CASSPSASLYEQYF.

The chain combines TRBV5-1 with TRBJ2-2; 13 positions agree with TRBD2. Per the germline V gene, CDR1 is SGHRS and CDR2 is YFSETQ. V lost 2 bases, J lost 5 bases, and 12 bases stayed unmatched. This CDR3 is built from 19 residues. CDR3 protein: CASSFTSGRALRSTGELFF. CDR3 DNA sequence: TGCGCCAGCAGCTTCACTAGCGGGAGGGCCCTCAGAAGTACCGGGGAGCTGTTTTTT.

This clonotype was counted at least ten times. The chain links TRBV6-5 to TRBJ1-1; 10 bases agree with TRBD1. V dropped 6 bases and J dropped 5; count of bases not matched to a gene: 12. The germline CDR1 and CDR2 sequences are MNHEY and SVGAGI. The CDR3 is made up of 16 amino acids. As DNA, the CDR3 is TGTGCCAGCAGCCTTAACTCCGGGACAGGGGTGACTGAAGCTTTCTTT. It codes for CASSLNSGTGVTEAFF.

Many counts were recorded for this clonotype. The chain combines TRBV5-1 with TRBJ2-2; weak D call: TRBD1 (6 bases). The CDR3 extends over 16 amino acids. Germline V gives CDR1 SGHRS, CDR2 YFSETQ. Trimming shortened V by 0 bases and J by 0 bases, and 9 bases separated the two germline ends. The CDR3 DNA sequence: TGCGCCAGCAGCTTGGCAAGGACAGCGAACACCGGGGAGCTGTTTTTT. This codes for CASSLARTANTGELFF.

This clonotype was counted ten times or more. The CDR3 bases are TGTGCCAGCAGTGAATTTGGCAGGGACACTGAAGCTTTCTTT. Its protein is CASSEFGRDTEAFF. The rearrangement joins TRBV25-1 to TRBJ1-1; the D gene is possibly TRBD1 (5 bases). The germline V and J ends were trimmed by 1 base and 3 bases, with 9 bases remaining between them. This CDR3 contains 14 residues. CDR1 MGHDK and CDR2 SYGVNS come from the germline V gene.

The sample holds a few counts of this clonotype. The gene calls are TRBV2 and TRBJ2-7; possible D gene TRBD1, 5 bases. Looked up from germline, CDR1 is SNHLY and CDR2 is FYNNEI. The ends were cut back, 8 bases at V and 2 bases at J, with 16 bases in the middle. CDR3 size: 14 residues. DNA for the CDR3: TGTGCCAGCGGACCAAACTCAGGGACCTACGAGCAGTACTTC. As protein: CASGPNSGTYEQYF.